Detailed here is one T cell receptor beta chain. Its antigen remains unknown. The sample is drawn from a study of cytomegalovirus exposure and HLA in healthy donors. Across the whole study: Samples from HLA-typed donors yielded around 79 million unique TCRs in an early data release. Most genotyped donors, roughly 83% of fewer than 400, had Caucasian-associated genetic ancestry.

It was with 60 Vbeta and 13 Jbeta primers that the PCR ran. Assay used: immunoSEQ multiplex PCR; TCRdb lists only in-frame clones, some missing. The repertoire holds approximately 170,000 clones, with 75% to 90% as singletons. Study-wide results and caveats: Further analysis, carried out later, found HLA-associated TCR beta chains more clonally expanded than equally common other chains.

The CDR3 is made up of 12 amino acids. V lost 6 bases, J lost 3 bases, and 10 bases lay in between. The chain carries TRBV5-3 and TRBJ2-7, with D uncertain. Being an ORF, TRBV5-3 has a function that is uncertain. This TCR was recovered from a boy between 2 and 10 years old in good health and CMV-seronegative. The sequenced sample was PBMCs. The DNA for the CDR3 is TGTGCCAGAAACGCCACTTACTACGAGCAGTACGTC. Translated, it gives CARNATYYEQYV.